This T cell receptor beta chain was found in a study of Graves' ophthalmopathy and Graves' hyperthyroidism. General observations from the study: Blood repertoires reportedly contained most expanded thyroid clonotypes above 0.001 frequency. The model's ophthalmopathy progression predictions had 55% to 71% sensitivity and roughly 72% specificity.

Amplification targeted the TCR beta CDR3 regions, with RNA transcripts as the source material. Second-round multiplex PCR followed a first-round RT-PCR using HTBI primers. TCRdb recomputed calls from the multiplex PCR reads with MiXCR, one row per CDR3 protein. Of 450,000 or so distinct CDR3 sequences in the sample, about 15% are singletons; the top ten hold 9.8%. Trimming removed 10 bases from V and 3 bases from J, with 10 bases in between. Germline V gives CDR1 MNHNS, CDR2 SASEGT. CDR3 length equals 11 residues. In regard to this clonotype: Its antigen is unknown.

The sequencing input was blood. The J gene is TRBJ2-7, the V gene TRBV6-1, with D unresolved. This receptor was identified in a woman younger than 45 with Graves' ophthalmopathy. The CDR3 spells CATDTYYEQYF. CDR3 nucleotides: TGTGCCACCGATACTTACTACGAGCAGTACTTC.